The 32 T cell receptor beta chains in this list originate from one sample, sequenced in a study of PD-L1 blockade in urothelial cancer. Sequencing used immunoSEQ multiplex PCR; TCRdb keeps in-frame clones, though not all of them. The sample yields under 100,000 clones, roughly 89% seen once. This sample's time point: pretreatment peripheral blood. Sequences were derived from PBMCs, sampled around atezolizumab (anti-PD-L1) treatment. The receptors were gathered from a man in his fifties or sixties with urothelial cancer.

In its sample, this clone was seen a few times. This sequence joins TRBV11-2 and TRBJ2-7, with D perhaps TRBD1 (6 bases). Per the germline V gene, CDR1 is SGHAT and CDR2 is FQNNGV. The CDR3 spans 14 residues. V was clipped by 11 bases and J by 2 bases, with 19 bases between them. CDR3 sequence (DNA): TGTGCCGCAGGGGTGAGGGGACAACCCTACGAGCAGTACTTC. Translation: CAAGVRGQPYEQYF.

This clone has a handful of counts. The CDR3 region is CASSSIRFPHEQYF. The CDR3 DNA sequence: TGTGCCAGCAGCTCCATCAGGTTTCCCCACGAGCAGTACTTC. This rearrangement joins TRBV11-2 to TRBJ2-7; D is ambiguous. V was clipped by 4 bases and J by 5 bases, with 15 bases between them. CDR3 size: 14 residues. The germline CDR1 and CDR2 sequences are SGHAT and FQNNGV.

The J gene is TRBJ1-2, the V gene TRBV9; 7 bases are shared with TRBD1. Germline CDR1 SGDLS, CDR2 YYNGEE. The CDR3 sequence is 13 residues long. The ends lost 4 bases at V and 8 bases at J; junction bases unmatched: 8. The CDR3 DNA is TGTGCCAGCAGCTCCAGACAGGGCGGCGGCTACACCTTC. This sequence encodes CASSSRQGGGYTF.

The chain uses TRBV10-3 and TRBJ1-5; TRBD1 agrees at 9 bases. CDR3 length: 17 residues. V was pared by 9 bases and J by 0 bases, with 12 bases of the junction left unmatched. In germline, CDR1 is ENHRY, CDR2 SYGVKD. CDR3 nucleotide sequence: TGTGCCATGGTCCGGGACAGGGCCTTCTATAGCAATCAGCCCCAGCATTTT. Its protein product is CAMVRDRAFYSNQPQHF.

The chain has TRBV4-3 and TRBJ2-5; D unresolved. From germline, CDR1 is LGHNA and CDR2 YSLEER. The CDR3 has 13 amino acids. V lost 1 base and J lost 4, with 7 bases in between. CDR3 in amino acids: CASSQAGSETQYF. As DNA, the CDR3 is TGCGCCAGCAGCCAAGCCGGGTCAGAGACCCAGTACTTC.

DNA for the CDR3: TGCGCCAGCAGCGACAGGGGAAGAGATACGCAGTATTTT. Protein: CASSDRGRDTQYF. The J gene is TRBJ2-3, the V gene TRBV10-1; 8 bases map to TRBD1. Germline V lookup: CDR1 WNHNN, CDR2 SYGVQD (reference sequence). The trim removed 6 bases at V and 5 bases at J, leaving 4 bases unmatched. This CDR3 spans 13 amino acids.

The chain recombines TRBV7-2 with TRBJ2-5; tentative D call: TRBD1 (6 bases). CDR1 is SGHTA, CDR2 FQGNSA, per germline. Trimming pared 5 bases from V and 5 bases from J, leaving 15 bases between. The CDR3 is made up of 14 amino acids. This CDR3 reads CASSPGTPRETQYF. The CDR3, as DNA: TGTGCCAGCAGCCCAGGGACACCTCGGGAGACCCAGTACTTC.

The CDR3 DNA is TGTGCCAGCAGCTTGGCAGAGACCCAGTACTTC. Its protein is CASSLAETQYF. The chain joins TRBV7-9 to TRBJ2-5; D gene ambiguous. Germline V gene data show CDR1 as SEHNR and CDR2 as FQNEAQ (reference sequence). The length of the CDR3 is 11 residues. With 3 bases removed from V and 4 bases from J, the gap between germline ends came to 3 bases. The complete variable domain, with remaining parts taken from reference TRBV7-9 and TRBJ2-5, reads DTGVSQNPRHKITKRGQNVTFRCDPISEHNRLYWYRQTLGQGPEFLTYFQNEAQLEKSRLLSDRFSAERPKGSFSTLEIQRTEQGDSAMYLCASSLAETQYFGPGTRLLVL.

This chain links TRBV18 with TRBJ1-6; D unclear. Trimming stripped 2 bases from V and 6 bases from J, with 5 bases between. Germline loops: CDR1 KGHSH, CDR2 LQKENI. The CDR3 is made up of 13 amino acids. CDR3 region: CASSPNSNSPLHF. CDR3 coding DNA: TGTGCCAGCTCACCAAACAGTAATTCACCCCTCCACTTT.

This clone was seen more than once but under ten times. V and J are TRBV5-6 and TRBJ2-2; D is unresolved. V lost 3 bases to trimming and J lost 1 base, with 10 bases between them. This CDR3 spans 15 amino acids. Looked up from germline, CDR1 is SGHDT and CDR2 is YYEEEE. CDR3 DNA sequence: TGTGCCAGCAGCTCTAGATGGCAGAACACCGGGGAGCTGTTTTTT. Its protein is CASSSRWQNTGELFF.

The chain recombines TRBV7-2 with TRBJ2-1; 13 bases fit TRBD2. Germline CDR1 SGHTA, CDR2 FQGNSA. The CDR3 contains 15 residues. J was trimmed by 7 bases and V by 1 base; bases with no gene match: 1. Here the CDR3 reads CASSLGTSGGNEQFF. Here the CDR3 DNA reads TGTGCCAGCAGCTTAGGGACTAGCGGGGGTAATGAGCAGTTCTTC.

The rearrangement uses TRBV6-5 and TRBJ2-1; 12 nucleotides line up with TRBD1. V lost 6 bases to trimming and J lost 4 bases; unmatched junction nucleotides: 4. This CDR3 has 15 amino acids. Germline CDR1 MNHEY, CDR2 SVGAGI. The CDR3 spells CASSPGQGAYNEQFF. The CDR3 DNA reads TGTGCCAGCAGCCCGGGACAGGGGGCGTACAATGAGCAGTTCTTC.

The chain uses TRBV7-2 and TRBJ2-3; D ambiguous. This CDR3 has 17 residues. V lost 3 bases, J lost 5 bases, and 21 bases lay in between. CDR1 and CDR2 from the germline V gene are SGHTA and FQGNSA. For the CDR3, the DNA is TGTGCCAGCAGCTTTGCCCCCCAAGGCGCCGCAGGAGATACGCAGTATTTT. Protein: CASSFAPQGAAGDTQYF.

This chain joins TRBV4-3 and TRBJ2-7; the D gene is possibly TRBD1 (6 bases). The V gene lost 4 bases and the J gene lost 2 bases, with 12 bases spanning the gap. CDR3 length equals 14 residues. Germline assignment: CDR1 LGHNA and CDR2 YSLEER. Written as DNA, the CDR3 is TGCGCCAGCAGCCGAGGGACACCCGCCTACGAGCAGTACTTC. Its translation is CASSRGTPAYEQYF.

This clone was recorded once. The chain recombines TRBV28 with TRBJ1-1, with 7 bases lining up with TRBD1. V was pared by 6 bases and J by 1 base, with 8 bases of the junction left unmatched. Germline V gene sequence: CDR1 MDHEN, CDR2 SYDVKM. CDR3 size: 15 residues. CDR3 sequence reads: CASRLPRQGNTEAFF. The CDR3 nucleotides are TGTGCCAGCAGGCTCCCTCGACAGGGGAACACTGAAGCTTTCTTT.

V and J are TRBV4-2 and TRBJ1-1; D not certain. The germline V and J ends were trimmed by 0 bases and 1 base, with 6 bases remaining between them. CDR3 length: 14 amino acids. The germline V gene has CDR1 LGHNA and CDR2 YNFKEQ. The CDR3 DNA follows: TGTGCCAGCAGCCAAGAATCCTGGAACACTGAAGCTTTCTTT. The encoded protein is CASSQESWNTEAFF.

This rearrangement joins TRBV11-3 to TRBJ2-7, with D unresolved. V lost 1 base to trimming and J lost 0 bases, with 7 bases between them. CDR1 is SGHNT and CDR2 is YENEEA in the germline V gene. The CDR3 consists of 14 residues. The CDR3 sequence is CASSLAPNSYEQYF. CDR3 bases: TGTGCCAGCAGCTTAGCCCCAAACTCCTACGAGCAGTACTTC.

The chain uses TRBV7-2 and TRBJ1-3; D gene ambiguous. From germline, CDR1 is SGHTA and CDR2 FQGNSA. The CDR3 is 17 residues long. V was trimmed by 0 bases and J by 0 bases, leaving 12 bases between them. The CDR3 nucleotides are TGTGCCAGCAGCTTAGCGGCCGGGTCAACCTCTGGAAACACCATATATTTT. Translating gives CASSLAAGSTSGNTIYF.

The genes are TRBV5-1 and TRBJ2-2; 11 bases fit TRBD2. V lost 2 bases and J lost 4; bases outside the gene matches: 4. The length of the CDR3 is 16 residues. Looked up from germline, CDR1 is SGHRS and CDR2 is YFSETQ. As DNA, the CDR3 is TGCGCCAGCAGCTTAAGACTAGCGGGGACCACCGGGGAGCTGTTTTTT. Protein product: CASSLRLAGTTGELFF.

V and J are TRBV9 and TRBJ2-7; TRBD2 agrees at 10 bases. Trimming removed 3 bases from V and 2 bases from J; junction bases left unmatched: 5. This CDR3 is built from 15 residues. Germline values: CDR1 SGDLS, CDR2 YYNGEE. CDR3 DNA sequence: TGTGCCAGCAGCGAGCGGGAGGGCCTAGCCTACGAGCAGTACTTC. This translates into CASSEREGLAYEQYF. The full variable domain, rest sourced from reference TRBV9 and TRBJ2-7, is DSGVTQTPKHLITATGQRVTLRCSPRSGDLSVYWYQQSLDQGLQFLIQYYNGEERAKGNILERFSAQQFPDLHSELNLSSLELGDSALYFCASSEREGLAYEQYFGPGTRLTVT.

The chain links TRBV18 to TRBJ2-3; possible D gene TRBD2, 5 bases. Deletions cut 0 bases from V and 1 base from J, with 8 bases between. CDR1 is KGHSH and CDR2 is LQKENI in the germline V gene. CDR3 length: 15 amino acids. In DNA form, the CDR3 reads TGTGCCAGCTCACCACCGAGCGGTGGCACAGATACGCAGTATTTT. Translation gives CASSPPSGGTDTQYF. The full variable domain, with the rest looked up from reference TRBV18 and TRBJ2-3, is NAGVMQNPRHLVRRRGQEARLRCSPMKGHSHVYWYRQLPEEGLKFMVYLQKENIIDESGMPKERFSAEFPKEGPSILRIQQVVRGDSAAYFCASSPPSGGTDTQYFGPGTRLTVL.

This rearrangement joins TRBV5-4 to TRBJ2-5; D is possibly TRBD1 (5 bases). The V gene lost 3 bases and the J gene lost 3 bases, with 12 bases spanning the gap. Per the germline V gene, CDR1 is SGHNT and CDR2 is YYREEE (reference sequence). This CDR3 is 14 amino acids long. CDR3 loop: CASSSHRGEETQYF. The CDR3 DNA reads TGTGCCAGCAGCTCCCATAGGGGTGAAGAGACCCAGTACTTC.

The chain recombines TRBV7-7 with TRBJ2-2, with TRBD1 matching 8 bases. Germline-derived CDR1 and CDR2 are SSHAT and FNYEAQ (reference sequence). V lost 1 base and J lost 6; bases outside the gene matches: 7. The CDR3 totals 16 residues. The CDR3 here is CASSLEVTGVSGELFF. In DNA form, the CDR3 reads TGTGCCAGCAGCTTAGAGGTGACAGGGGTGTCCGGGGAGCTGTTTTTT. The full variable domain, completed using reference TRBV7-7 and TRBJ2-2, is GAGVSQSPRYKVTKRGQDVTLRCDPISSHATLYWYQQALGQGPEFLTYFNYEAQPDKSGLPSDRFSAERPEGSISTLTIQRTEQRDSAMYRCASSLEVTGVSGELFFGEGSRLTVL.

V usage is TRBV18 and J usage is TRBJ2-5; 10 nucleotides line up with TRBD2. With V trimmed by 4 bases and J by 5 bases, 10 bases remained unmatched. Germline V gene data show CDR1 as KGHSH and CDR2 as LQKENI. This CDR3 spans 16 amino acids. The CDR3 loop is CASSLSLAGAGETQYF. The CDR3 nucleotides read TGTGCCAGCTCACTATCCCTAGCGGGGGCCGGTGAGACCCAGTACTTC. Combining the CDR3 with reference TRBV18 and TRBJ2-5 gives the whole variable domain NAGVMQNPRHLVRRRGQEARLRCSPMKGHSHVYWYRQLPEEGLKFMVYLQKENIIDESGMPKERFSAEFPKEGPSILRIQQVVRGDSAAYFCASSLSLAGAGETQYFGPGTRLLVL.

The CDR3 loop reads CASSRRDSYNEQFF. The CDR3 region has the DNA TGCGCCAGCAGCCGTCGGGACTCCTACAATGAGCAGTTCTTC. The gene calls are TRBV4-1 and TRBJ2-1, with D perhaps matching TRBD2 (5 bases). There are 14 residues in the CDR3. V was cut by 4 bases and J by 0 bases, with 7 bases left in between. Looked up from germline, CDR1 is MGHRA and CDR2 is YSYEKL.

The sample holds one count of this clone. V gene TRBV11-2 combines with J gene TRBJ2-6, with D maybe TRBD1 (5 bases). Germline CDR1 is SGHAT and CDR2 is FQNNGV. The CDR3 consists of 18 residues. Trimming removed 4 bases from V and 0 bases from J, with 16 bases in between. The DNA of the CDR3 is TGTGCCAGCAGCTCGCAGGGTTACCCCAGCTCTGGGGCCAACGTCCTGACTTTC. Translating it yields CASSSQGYPSSGANVLTF.

The gene calls are TRBV9 and TRBJ2-5, with 7 nucleotides matching TRBD2. Germline CDR1 SGDLS, CDR2 YYNGEE. The CDR3 is 13 amino acids. V gave up 0 bases and J gave up 11 bases; unmatched junction bases: 7. Here the CDR3 DNA reads TGTGCCAGCAGCGTAGGAAGGGCGGGAGCTCAGTACTTC. This translates into CASSVGRAGAQYF.

V and J are TRBV7-6 and TRBJ1-4, with a possible D match to TRBD1 (5 bases). Germline V gene data show CDR1 as SGHVS and CDR2 as FNYEAQ. This CDR3 is 16 amino acids long. V dropped 1 base and J dropped 7 bases, with 16 bases sitting between them. DNA for the CDR3: TGTGCCAGCAGCTTAGTTCCTAGGCGGGGGAGTGAAAAACTGTTTTTT. Amino acids: CASSLVPRRGSEKLFF.

The chain joins TRBV5-5 to TRBJ1-2; a weak D match, TRBD1 (6 bases). CDR1 SGHKS and CDR2 YYEKEE come from the germline V gene (reference sequence). The CDR3 extends over 13 amino acids. Trimming took off 4 bases at V and 6 bases at J, with 13 bases between the two ends. CDR3: CASSIQGSHGYTF. Written as DNA, the CDR3 is TGTGCCAGCAGCATACAGGGATCCCATGGCTACACCTTC.

This clone has just one count. This chain connects TRBV5-6 to TRBJ2-7, with a tentative D call TRBD2 (5 bases). Germline values: CDR1 SGHDT, CDR2 YYEEEE. Between the trimmed V and J ends, which lost 2 bases and 6 bases, there was a span of 6 bases. The length of the CDR3 is 11 residues. This CDR3 is CASSFRGEQYF. CDR3 in DNA: TGTGCCAGCAGCTTCCGGGGCGAGCAGTACTTC.

The chain uses TRBV11-2 and TRBJ2-3; 8 bases are a match to TRBD1. There are 14 residues in the CDR3. V shed 3 bases, J shed 9 bases, and the junction held 8 bases outside the gene matches. The germline V gene has CDR1 SGHAT and CDR2 FQNNGV. The CDR3 DNA is TGTGCCAGCAGCTTTCGGGCGACAGGGGAGACGCAGTATTTT. Its translation is CASSFRATGETQYF.

In its sample, this clone was seen once. The chain is built from TRBV6-6 and TRBJ2-3; D possibly corresponds to TRBD2 (5 bases). Germline loops: CDR1 MNHNY, CDR2 SVGAGI (reference sequence). CDR3 length: 16 amino acids. V was cut by 0 bases and J by 2 bases, with 12 bases left in between. Here the CDR3 reads CASSYSTRDFTDTQYF. The CDR3 nucleotides read TGTGCCAGCAGTTACTCGACTCGGGATTTCACAGATACGCAGTATTTT.